The entry that follows covers one TCR beta chain sequence. This entry is derived from a study of cytomegalovirus exposure and HLA in healthy donors. At the level of the study: Early released data comprised around 79 million unique TCRs from HLA-typed donors.

Looked up from germline, CDR1 is WSHSY and CDR2 is SAAADI. The CDR3 consists of 16 residues. V lost 2 bases and J lost 5; bases outside the gene matches: 11. Vbeta (60) and Jbeta (13) primers were used in the PCR. TCRdb's copy holds only in-frame clones and misses some; the assay was immunoSEQ multiplex PCR. The sample includes around 150,000 clones, approximately 64% of them seen just once. This sequence joins TRBV10-2 and TRBJ2-7, with 8 nucleotides matching TRBD2. The specimen sequenced was PBMCs. The clonotype comes from a woman between 40 and 55 years old in good health and CMV-seronegative. This chain's CDR3 is CASSELGGGAKHEQYF. In DNA form, the CDR3 reads TGCGCCAGCAGTGAGCTCGGGGGGGGCGCAAAGCACGAGCAGTACTTC.